These T cell receptor beta chains were read from a single sample in a study of cytomegalovirus exposure and HLA in healthy donors. Only in-frame clones appear in the TCRdb table, and some are missing; sequencing was by immunoSEQ multiplex PCR. The data contain about 110,000 clones, around four fifths of them singletons. The sample consisted of PBMCs. The receptors stem from a man aged 50-60 years in good health and CMV-seronegative. CDR3s include the opening cysteine and the closing phenylalanine or tryptophan. The D gene is left open where the match is weak. Some rows mark clone size as missing; the rest say once, few, many or name a class of expanded clone.

NA,16,TRBD1,TRBJ1-4,TRBV2,TGTGCCAGCAGTAGCAACTCCGGGACAGCGAATGAAAAACTGTTTTTT,CASSSNSGTANEKLFF
NA,16,NA,TRBJ1-2,TRBV7-2,TGTGCCAGCAGCTTCACTAGGAGCAGCCTAGTTTATGGCTACACCTTC,CASSFTRSSLVYGYTF
NA,15,TRBD1,TRBJ1-1,TRBV7-3,TGTGCCAGCAGACTTACAGGGGAAGGGGGCACTGAAGCTTTCTTT,CASRLTGEGGTEAFF
NA,16,TRBD1,TRBJ2-7,TRBV7-9,TGTGCCAGCAGCTTAGCGAAGGGGACAGGTGTGGACGAGCAGTACTTC,CASSLAKGTGVDEQYF
NA,14,NA,TRBJ2-7,TRBV5-4,TGTGCCAGCAGCCTAAATGAAAGAAGCTACGAGCAGTACTTC,CASSLNERSYEQYF
NA,15,NA,TRBJ1-1,TRBV6-5,TGTGCCAGCAGTTACTACAGGGCTAAGAACACTGAAGCTTTCTTT,CASSYYRAKNTEAFF
NA,15,NA,TRBJ1-1,TRBV5-1,TGCGCCAGCAGCTTGTCACAAGGCAGGCACACTGAAGCTTTCTTT,CASSLSQGRHTEAFF
NA,13,NA,TRBJ2-3,TRBV6-1,TGTGCCAGCATCGAGGGGGGGACAGATACGCAGTATTTT,CASIEGGTDTQYF
once,15,NA,TRBJ1-2,TRBV4-2,TGTGCCAGCAGCCAAGATTACGACTTGGCGAGGGGCTACACCTTC,CASSQDYDLARGYTF
few,15,TRBD1,TRBJ1-2,TRBV6-5,TGTGCCAGCAGTTTGGGACAGGGATTTAACTATGGCTACACCTTC,CASSLGQGFNYGYTF
NA,15,TRBD1,TRBJ1-4,TRBV4-2,TGTGCCAGCAGCCAAGATTTGACAGGGAAGGGAAAACTGTTTTTT,CASSQDLTGKGKLFF
once,11,NA,TRBJ2-5,TRBV2,TGTGCCAGCAGTGAAGCAAGCACCCAGTACTTC,CASSEASTQYF
NA,12,NA,TRBJ2-5,TRBV10-3,TGTGCCATCAGTGGTCGGCAAGAGACCCAGTACTTC,CAISGRQETQYF
NA,13,NA,TRBJ1-4,TRBV6-6,TGTGCCAGCAGACAGGCGAGTAATGAAAAACTGTTTTTT,CASRQASNEKLFF
NA,18,TRBD1,TRBJ1-1,TRBV4-1,TGCGCCAGCAGCCACAAAAGGGGGCTATTTGACGGGAACACTGAAGCTTTCTTT,CASSHKRGLFDGNTEAFF
few,15,NA,TRBJ2-3,TRBV6-5,TGTGCCAGCAGTCGTACAGGGATCAGCACAGATACGCAGTATTTT,CASSRTGISTDTQYF